Given below is one T cell receptor (beta chain) in context. Assay: immunoSEQ multiplex PCR; the TCRdb copy retains only in-frame clones and omits some. This table has 200,000 or so clones, approximately 87% appearing once. The sample comes from a study of blood T cell repertoires in COVID-19. Study-wide context: COVID-19 samples from acute and convalescent phases originated in the United States, Italy and Spain. The analysed material was cDNA or gDNA that came from T cells, B-cell-depleted T cells, or PBMCs.

Material for sequencing was peripheral blood. This TCR came from a woman aged 70-85 years with acute or convalescent COVID-19.

The CDR3 region is CASSGGQAHYEQYF. In nucleotides, the CDR3 is TGCGCCAGCAGCGGGGGACAGGCCCACTACGAGCAGTACTTC. V usage is TRBV5-1 and J usage is TRBJ2-7; 8 bases line up with TRBD1. Germline V gene lookup returns CDR1 SGHRS and CDR2 YFSETQ. The CDR3 sequence is 14 residues long. The V and J ends lost 4 bases and 3 bases, in that order; junction bases with no gene match: 6.